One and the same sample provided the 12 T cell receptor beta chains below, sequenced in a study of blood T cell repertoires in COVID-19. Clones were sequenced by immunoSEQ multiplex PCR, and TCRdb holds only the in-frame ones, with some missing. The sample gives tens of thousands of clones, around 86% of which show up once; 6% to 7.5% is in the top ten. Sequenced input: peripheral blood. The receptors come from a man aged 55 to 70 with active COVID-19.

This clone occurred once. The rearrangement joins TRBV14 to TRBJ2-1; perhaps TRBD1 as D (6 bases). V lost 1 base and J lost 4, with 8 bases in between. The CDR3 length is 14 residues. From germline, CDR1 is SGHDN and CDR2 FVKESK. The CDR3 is CASSQGQGYNEQFF. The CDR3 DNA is TGTGCCAGCAGCCAAGGCCAGGGGTACAATGAGCAGTTCTTC.

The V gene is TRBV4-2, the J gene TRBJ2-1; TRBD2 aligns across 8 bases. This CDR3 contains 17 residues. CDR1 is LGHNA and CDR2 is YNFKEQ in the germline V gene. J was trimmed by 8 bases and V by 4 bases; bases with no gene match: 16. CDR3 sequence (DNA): TGTGCCAGCAGCCCGGGGGGATTGGCGGGAGGTAAGGATGAGCAGTTCTTC. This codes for CASSPGGLAGGKDEQFF.

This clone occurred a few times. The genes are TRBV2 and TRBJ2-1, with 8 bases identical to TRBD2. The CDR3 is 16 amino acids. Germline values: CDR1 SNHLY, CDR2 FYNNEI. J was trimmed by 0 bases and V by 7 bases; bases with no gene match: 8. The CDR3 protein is CASIESLAVSYNEQFF. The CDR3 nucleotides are TGTGCCAGCATCGAGTCACTAGCGGTCTCCTACAATGAGCAGTTCTTC.

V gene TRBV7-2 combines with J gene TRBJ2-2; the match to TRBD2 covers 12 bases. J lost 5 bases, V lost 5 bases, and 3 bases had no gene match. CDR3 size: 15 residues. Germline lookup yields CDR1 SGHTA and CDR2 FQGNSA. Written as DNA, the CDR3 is TGTGCCAGCAGCCATCTAGCGGGGGGGACCGGGGAGCTGTTTTTT. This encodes CASSHLAGGTGELFF.

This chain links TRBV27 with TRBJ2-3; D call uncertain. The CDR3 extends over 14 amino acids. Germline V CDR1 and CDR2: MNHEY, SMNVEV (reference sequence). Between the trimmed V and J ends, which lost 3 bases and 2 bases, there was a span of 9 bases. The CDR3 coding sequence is TGTGCCAGCAGTTTGTTCCCTTACACAGATACGCAGTATTTT. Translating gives CASSLFPYTDTQYF.

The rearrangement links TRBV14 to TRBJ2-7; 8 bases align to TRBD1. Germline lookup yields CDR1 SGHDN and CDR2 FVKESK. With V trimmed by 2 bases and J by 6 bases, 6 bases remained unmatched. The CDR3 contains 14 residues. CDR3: CASSQTNRGSEQYF. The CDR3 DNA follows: TGTGCCAGCAGCCAAACGAACAGGGGGAGCGAGCAGTACTTC.

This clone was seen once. CDR3 coding DNA: TGTGCCAGCAAACGAGGGACAGTTAGTCAAGAGACCCAGTACTTC. Protein product: CASKRGTVSQETQYF. The chain recombines TRBV5-4 with TRBJ2-5; 7 bases map to TRBD1. Germline-derived CDR1 and CDR2 are SGHNT and YYREEE (reference sequence). V lost 6 bases and J lost 2; bases outside the gene matches: 10. The CDR3 totals 15 residues.

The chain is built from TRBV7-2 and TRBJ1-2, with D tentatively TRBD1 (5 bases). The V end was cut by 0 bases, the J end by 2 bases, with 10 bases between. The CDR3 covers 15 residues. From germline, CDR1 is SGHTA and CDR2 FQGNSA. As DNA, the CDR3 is TGTGCCAGCAGCTTAGCCGGCAGGGAAAACTATGGCTACACCTTC. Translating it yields CASSLAGRENYGYTF.

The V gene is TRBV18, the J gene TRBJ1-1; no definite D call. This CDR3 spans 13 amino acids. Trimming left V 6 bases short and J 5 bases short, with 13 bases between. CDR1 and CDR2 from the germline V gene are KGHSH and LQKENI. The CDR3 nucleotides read TGTGCCAGCTCTACCATCGGGGAGACTGAAGCTTTCTTT. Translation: CASSTIGETEAFF.

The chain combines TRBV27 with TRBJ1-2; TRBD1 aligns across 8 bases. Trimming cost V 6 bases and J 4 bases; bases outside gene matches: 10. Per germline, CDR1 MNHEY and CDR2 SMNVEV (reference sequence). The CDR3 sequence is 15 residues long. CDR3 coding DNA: TGTGCCAGCAGCAGGACAGGGAATCTCGGCTATGGCTACACCTTC. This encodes CASSRTGNLGYGYTF.

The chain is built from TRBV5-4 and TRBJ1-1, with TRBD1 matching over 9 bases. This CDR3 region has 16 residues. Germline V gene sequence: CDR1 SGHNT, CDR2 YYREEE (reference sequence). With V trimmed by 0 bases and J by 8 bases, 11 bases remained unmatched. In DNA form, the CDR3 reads TGTGCCAGCAGCTTGGGGACGAACAGGGGGCGTTCAGAAGCTTTCTTT. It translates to CASSLGTNRGRSEAFF. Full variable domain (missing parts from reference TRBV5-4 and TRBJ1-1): ETGVTQSPTHLIKTRGQQVTLRCSSQSGHNTVSWYQQALGQGPQFIFQYYREEENGRGNFPPRFSGLQFPNYSSELNVNALELDDSALYLCASSLGTNRGRSEAFFGQGTRLTVV.

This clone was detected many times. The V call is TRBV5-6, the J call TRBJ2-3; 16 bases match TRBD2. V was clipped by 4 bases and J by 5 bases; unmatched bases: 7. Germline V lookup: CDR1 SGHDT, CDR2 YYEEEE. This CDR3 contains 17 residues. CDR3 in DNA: TGTGCCAGCAGCCCCGGGACTAGCGGGGGGGCCAGAGATACGCAGTATTTT. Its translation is CASSPGTSGGARDTQYF.